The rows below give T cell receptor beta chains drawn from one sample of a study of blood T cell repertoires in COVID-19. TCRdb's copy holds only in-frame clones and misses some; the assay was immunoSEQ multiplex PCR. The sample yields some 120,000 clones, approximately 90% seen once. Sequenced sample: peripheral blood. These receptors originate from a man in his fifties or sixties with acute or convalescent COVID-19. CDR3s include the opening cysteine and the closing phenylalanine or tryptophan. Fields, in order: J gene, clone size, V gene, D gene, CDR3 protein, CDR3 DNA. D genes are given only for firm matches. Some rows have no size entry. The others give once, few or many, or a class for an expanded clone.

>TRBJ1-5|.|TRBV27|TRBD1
CASSLGQNQPQHF
TGTGCCAGCAGTTTGGGACAGAATCAGCCCCAGCATTTT
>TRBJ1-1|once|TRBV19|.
CASSITSQEAFF
TGTGCCAGTAGTATTACCTCCCAGGAAGCTTTCTTT
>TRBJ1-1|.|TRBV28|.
CASSLSREAFF
TGTGCCAGCAGTCTCTCGAGGGAAGCTTTCTTT
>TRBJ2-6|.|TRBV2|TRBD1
CASSGDRGAPGANVLTF
TGTGCCAGCAGTGGCGACAGGGGTGCCCCTGGGGCCAACGTCCTGACTTTC
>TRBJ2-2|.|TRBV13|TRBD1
CASSFGDRANTGELFF
TGTGCCAGCAGCTTTGGCGACAGGGCGAACACCGGGGAGCTGTTTTTT
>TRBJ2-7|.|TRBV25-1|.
CASSEYSGKQYF
TGTGCCAGCAGTGAATATAGCGGAAAGCAGTACTTC
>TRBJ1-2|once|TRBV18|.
CASSPPEGSYGYTF
TGTGCCAGCTCACCACCGGAGGGCAGCTATGGCTACACCTTC
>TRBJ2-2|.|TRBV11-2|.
CASSQNTNTGELFF
TGTGCCAGCAGCCAAAACACGAACACCGGGGAGCTGTTTTTT
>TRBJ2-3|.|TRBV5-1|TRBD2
CASSSGTSPETSTDTQYF
TGCGCCAGCAGTTCCGGGACTAGCCCCGAAACTAGCACAGATACGCAGTATTTT
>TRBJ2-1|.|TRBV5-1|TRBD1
CASEPGTAYNEQFF
TGCGCCAGCGAACCCGGGACAGCCTACAATGAGCAGTTCTTC
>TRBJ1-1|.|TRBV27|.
CASSLSRQALGGAFF
TGTGCCAGCAGTTTATCGCGGCAGGCCTTGGGAGGAGCTTTCTTT
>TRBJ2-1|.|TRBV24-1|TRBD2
CATTGTSGLYNEQFF
TGTGCCACCACCGGTACTAGCGGCCTATACAATGAGCAGTTCTTC
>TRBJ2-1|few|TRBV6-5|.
CASSTAGKNEQFF
TGTGCCAGCAGCACGGCAGGGAAGAATGAGCAGTTCTTC
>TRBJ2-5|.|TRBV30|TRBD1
CAWRLSGGTRETQYF
TGTGCCTGGAGGTTGTCAGGGGGCACCCGGGAGACCCAGTACTTC
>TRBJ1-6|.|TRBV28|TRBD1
CASSPRGGQGDSPLHF
TGTGCCAGCAGCCCCCGAGGGGGACAGGGAGACTCACCCCTCCACTTT
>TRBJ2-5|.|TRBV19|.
CASSKGLETQYF
TGTGCCAGTAGTAAGGGGTTGGAGACCCAGTACTTC
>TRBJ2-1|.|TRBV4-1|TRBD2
CASSQVAGTYNEQFF
TGCGCCAGCAGCCAGGTAGCGGGGACCTACAATGAGCAGTTCTTC
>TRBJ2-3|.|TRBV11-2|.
CASSKEGSADTQYF
TGTGCCAGCAGCAAAGAGGGTTCGGCAGATACGCAGTATTTT
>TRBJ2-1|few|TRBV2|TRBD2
CASSGLAGLGEQFF
TGTGCCAGCAGTGGGCTAGCGGGTTTAGGAGAGCAGTTCTTC
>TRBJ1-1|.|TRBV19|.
CASRHRVNTEAFF
TGTGCCAGTAGACACAGGGTGAACACTGAAGCTTTCTTT
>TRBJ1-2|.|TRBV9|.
CASSVAPDYGYTF
TGTGCCAGCAGCGTAGCCCCTGACTATGGCTACACCTTC
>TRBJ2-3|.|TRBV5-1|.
CASSPGREGDTQYF
TGCGCCAGCAGCCCTGGGCGGGAAGGTGATACGCAGTATTTT
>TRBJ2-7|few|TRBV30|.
CAWETGLSYEQYF
TGTGCCTGGGAGACAGGCCTCTCCTACGAGCAGTACTTC
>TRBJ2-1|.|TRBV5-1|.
CASSLWIGGNEQFF
TGCGCCAGCAGCTTGTGGATAGGGGGTAATGAGCAGTTCTTC
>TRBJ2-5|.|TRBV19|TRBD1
CASTPGGQQETQYF
TGTGCCAGTACCCCAGGGGGTCAACAAGAGACCCAGTACTTC
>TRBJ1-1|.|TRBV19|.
CASTTDSNTEAFF
TGTGCCAGTACTACAGACAGTAACACTGAAGCTTTCTTT
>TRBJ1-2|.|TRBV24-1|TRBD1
CATSAGQGDGYTF
TGTGCCACCAGTGCTGGACAGGGAGATGGCTACACCTTC
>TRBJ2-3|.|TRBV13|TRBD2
CASSLRLAGGTDTQYF
TGTGCCAGCAGCCTCCGACTAGCGGGGGGCACAGATACGCAGTATTTT
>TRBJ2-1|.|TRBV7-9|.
CASLSGVLYNEQFF
TGTGCCAGCTTATCAGGTGTACTTTACAATGAGCAGTTCTTC
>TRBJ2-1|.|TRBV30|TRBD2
CAWSVGTSGTEQFF
TGTGCCTGGAGTGTAGGGACTAGCGGGACGGAGCAGTTCTTC
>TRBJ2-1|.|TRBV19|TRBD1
CASTRIQGAYEQFF
TGTGCCAGTACTCGCATACAGGGGGCTTATGAGCAGTTCTTC
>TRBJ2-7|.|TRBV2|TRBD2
CASSEATSGLVEPYEQYF
TGTGCCAGCAGTGAAGCGACCTCAGGACTAGTGGAGCCCTACGAGCAGTACTTC
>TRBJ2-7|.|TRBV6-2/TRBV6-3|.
CASSLAAGKQYF
TGTGCCAGCAGTTTAGCGGCTGGCAAGCAGTACTTC
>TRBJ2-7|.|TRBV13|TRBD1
CASSFRDRASEQYF
TGTGCCAGCAGCTTCCGGGACAGGGCATCCGAGCAGTACTTC
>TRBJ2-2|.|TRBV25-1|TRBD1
CASSGRTGNPRTGELFF
TGTGCCAGCAGTGGGCGGACAGGGAACCCTCGTACCGGGGAGCTGTTTTTT
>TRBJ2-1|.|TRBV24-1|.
CATSDLTGMGEQFF
TGTGCCACCAGTGATTTGACAGGGATGGGTGAGCAGTTCTTC
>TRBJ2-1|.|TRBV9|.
CASSVGTVYNEQFF
TGTGCCAGCAGCGTAGGGACAGTATACAATGAGCAGTTCTTC
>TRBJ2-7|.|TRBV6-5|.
CASSPGQVPYEQYF
TGTGCCAGCAGTCCGGGACAAGTACCCTACGAGCAGTACTTC
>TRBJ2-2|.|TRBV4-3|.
CASRRRVLAGELFF
TGCGCCAGCAGACGTCGGGTTCTGGCCGGGGAGCTGTTTTTT
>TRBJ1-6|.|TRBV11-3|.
CASSLARNSPLHF
TGTGCCAGCAGCTTAGCCAGGAATTCACCCCTCCACTTT
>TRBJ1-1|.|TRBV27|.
CASSSGGSGPEAFF
TGTGCCAGCAGTTCGGGCGGGTCAGGCCCTGAAGCTTTCTTT
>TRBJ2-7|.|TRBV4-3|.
CASKWSFTYYEQYF
TGCGCCAGCAAATGGAGCTTTACTTACTACGAGCAGTACTTC
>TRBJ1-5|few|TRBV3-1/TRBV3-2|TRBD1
CASSDRTGHQPQHF
TGTGCCAGCAGCGATAGGACAGGACATCAGCCCCAGCATTTT
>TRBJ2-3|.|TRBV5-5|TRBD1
CASSPPGQGATDTQYF
TGTGCCAGCAGCCCCCCGGGACAGGGCGCCACAGATACGCAGTATTTT
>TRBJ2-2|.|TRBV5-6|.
CASSLGQENTGELFF
TGTGCCAGCAGCTTGGGGCAGGAGAACACCGGGGAGCTGTTTTTT
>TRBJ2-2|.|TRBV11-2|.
CASSQFQTGTGELFF
TGTGCCAGCAGCCAATTCCAAACAGGGACCGGGGAGCTGTTTTTT
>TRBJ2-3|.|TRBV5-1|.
CASSLLTDTQYF
TGCGCCAGCAGCTTGCTCACAGATACGCAGTATTTT
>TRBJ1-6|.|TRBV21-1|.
CASNLLVGQGEILYNSPLHF
TGTGCCAGCAATCTACTGGTGGGACAGGGGGAGATATTGTATAATTCACCCCTCCACTTT
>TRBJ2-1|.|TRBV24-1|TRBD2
CATSDPTSGSYNEQFF
TGTGCCACCAGTGATCCGACTAGCGGCTCCTACAATGAGCAGTTCTTC
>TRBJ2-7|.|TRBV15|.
CATSRDWPSQGLYEQYF
TGTGCCACCAGCAGAGATTGGCCGTCCCAGGGGTTGTACGAGCAGTACTTC